The clone carrying this T cell receptor beta chain has a handful of counts. The antigen remains unidentified. TCRdb re-called the RT-PCR reads through MiXCR, storing one row per CDR3 protein. The table has more than 450,000 distinct CDR3 sequences, 12% seen once; the top ten hold roughly 10%. This specimen belongs to a study of response to subunit inactivated influenza vaccine. Study results and caveats: T cells newly recruited by each seasonal influenza vaccination are few, the authors suggested.

V was clipped by 6 bases and J by 3 bases; unmatched bases: 11. CDR1 and CDR2 (germline): MDHEN, SYDVKM. There are 15 residues in the CDR3. The chain carries TRBV28 and TRBJ2-7; TRBD1 matches 7 bases. Specimen: PBMCs from blood, collected on the day of vaccination. This receptor was obtained from a man aged 50-59 years who received an inactivated influenza vaccine. CDR3 in DNA: TGTGCCAGCAGGCCGCAGGGGGTAATTATCTACGAGCAGTACTTC. Translated, it gives CASRPQGVIIYEQYF. The full variable domain, completed using reference TRBV28 and TRBJ2-7, is DVKVTQSSRYLVKRTGEKVFLECVQDMDHENMFWYRQDPGLGLRLIYFSYDVKMKEKGDIPEGYSVSREKKERFSLILESASTNQTSMYLCASRPQGVIIYEQYFGPGTRLTVT.